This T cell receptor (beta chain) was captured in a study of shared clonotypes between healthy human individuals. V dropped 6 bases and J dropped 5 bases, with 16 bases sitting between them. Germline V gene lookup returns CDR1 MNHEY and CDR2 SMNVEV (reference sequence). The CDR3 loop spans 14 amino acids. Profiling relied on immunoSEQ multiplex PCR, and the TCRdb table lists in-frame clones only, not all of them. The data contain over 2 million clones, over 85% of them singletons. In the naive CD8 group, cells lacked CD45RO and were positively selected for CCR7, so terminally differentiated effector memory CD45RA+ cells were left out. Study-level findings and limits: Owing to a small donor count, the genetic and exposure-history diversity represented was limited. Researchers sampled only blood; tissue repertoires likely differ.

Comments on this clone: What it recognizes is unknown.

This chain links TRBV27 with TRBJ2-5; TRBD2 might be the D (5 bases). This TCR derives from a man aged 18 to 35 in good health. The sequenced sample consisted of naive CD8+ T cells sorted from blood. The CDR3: CASSQGWGVETQYF. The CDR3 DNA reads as TGTGCCAGCAGCCAAGGATGGGGAGTCGAGACCCAGTACTTC.